What follows are 16 T cell receptor beta chains derived from one specimen sequenced in a study of T cell responses to AZD1222 COVID-19 vaccine (dated by TCRdb to the early 2020s). Sample time point, as interpreted from the label and publication: baseline before first vaccination. According to the study, the label for this sample's treatment or condition signals: meningococcal conjugate vaccine given as trial control. To prepare the library, the immunoSEQ multiplex PCR assay was applied. The table comes from immuneACCESS by way of TCRdb, which keeps in-frame sequences with V and J called. Part of the clones is missing from these tables; in studies checked, under half for an unresolved V gene and the rest for unknown reasons. The sample has approximately 99,000 clones on record, around 90% of them singletons. Roughly 3.2% of the sample is in the top ten clones. The starting material was peripheral blood, obtained on day 0 of MenACWY control vaccination. All receptors come from an adult in good health.

The rearrangement uses TRBV11-3 and TRBJ2-3; D gene unclear. In germline, CDR1 is SGHNT, CDR2 YENEEA. V was clipped by 6 bases and J by 4 bases, with 14 bases between them. The CDR3 is made up of 14 amino acids. CDR3 protein: CASSLMGAADTQYF. CDR3 nucleotides: TGTGCCAGCAGTCTGATGGGTGCGGCAGATACGCAGTATTTT.

V usage is TRBV5-1 and J usage is TRBJ1-1; D gene uncertain. V dropped 3 bases and J dropped 1 base, with 10 bases sitting between them. Germline loops: CDR1 SGHRS, CDR2 YFSETQ. There are 14 residues in the CDR3. This CDR3 reads CASSWEVTNTEAFF. In nucleotides, the CDR3 is TGCGCCAGCAGCTGGGAGGTTACGAACACTGAAGCTTTCTTT.

The chain joins TRBV5-1 to TRBJ1-6; D perhaps matches TRBD1 (5 bases). The V gene's germline CDR1 is SGHRS and CDR2 YFSETQ. The ends were cut back, 0 bases at V and 7 bases at J, with 11 bases in the middle. There are 15 residues in the CDR3. The CDR3 sequence: CASSLETAGNSPLHF. CDR3 sequence (DNA): TGCGCCAGCAGCTTGGAGACAGCTGGAAATTCACCCCTCCACTTT.

This chain connects TRBV6-5 to TRBJ1-2; the match to TRBD1 covers 7 bases. The CDR3 loop spans 15 amino acids. V lost 2 bases and J lost 2; bases outside the gene matches: 5. CDR1 is MNHEY, CDR2 SVGAGI, per germline. This CDR3 reads CASSYEAGGNYGYTF. CDR3 coding DNA: TGTGCCAGCAGTTACGAGGCAGGGGGAAACTATGGCTACACCTTC.

This clone came up once. This chain uses TRBV25-1 with TRBJ1-1; unclear D gene. V lost 4 bases, J lost 4 bases, and 10 bases lay in between. This CDR3 spans 13 amino acids. Germline CDR1 is MGHDK and CDR2 is SYGVNS. In DNA, the CDR3 is TGTGCCAGCAGTGCAGGAAAGGGCACTGAAGCTTTCTTT. It specifies CASSAGKGTEAFF.

The V call is TRBV20-1, the J call TRBJ1-1, with D possibly matching TRBD1 (5 bases). This CDR3 contains 12 residues. V lost 3 bases and J lost 1, with 6 bases in between. Germline V gene data show CDR1 as DFQATT and CDR2 as SNEGSKA (reference sequence). CDR3 amino acids: CSASGTNTEAFF. The CDR3 region has the DNA TGCAGTGCTAGTGGGACGAACACTGAAGCTTTCTTT.

This chain joins TRBV10-2 and TRBJ2-1; D is possibly TRBD2 (6 bases). V lost 0 bases to trimming and J lost 0 bases, with 9 bases between them. The CDR3 spans 16 residues. Germline CDR1 WSHSY, CDR2 SAAADI. The CDR3 is CASSESRTTSYNEQFF. As DNA, the CDR3 is TGCGCCAGCAGTGAGTCGAGGACTACCTCCTACAATGAGCAGTTCTTC.

The chain links TRBV5-1 to TRBJ1-6; no clear D. The germline V and J ends were trimmed by 3 bases and 6 bases, with 10 bases remaining between them. Germline CDR1 and CDR2: SGHRS and YFSETQ. This CDR3 has 14 residues. In DNA, the CDR3 is TGCGCCAGCAGCTACGGAACAATTAATTCACCCCTCCACTTT. Protein: CASSYGTINSPLHF.

Only one count was recorded for this clone. Other DNA sequences of this sample code for an identical CDR3. The CDR3 is CASSPGQGSYEQYF. As DNA, the CDR3 is TGTGCCAGCAGTCCTGGACAGGGATCCTACGAGCAGTACTTC. The V gene is TRBV6-5, the J gene TRBJ2-7; TRBD1 aligns across 8 bases. V was pared by 5 bases and J by 1 base, with 4 bases of the junction left unmatched. Germline assignment: CDR1 MNHEY and CDR2 SVGAGI. The CDR3 extends over 14 amino acids.

The J gene is TRBJ2-1, the V gene TRBV6-5; 10 bases are shared with TRBD2. Trimming cost V 2 bases and J 8 bases; bases outside gene matches: 6. Germline CDR1 MNHEY, CDR2 SVGAGI. The CDR3 runs 15 residues. CDR3 loop: CASSYERGGLDEQFF. The CDR3 nucleotides read TGTGCCAGCAGTTACGAGCGGGGGGGCCTCGATGAGCAGTTCTTC.

J is TRBJ2-5 and V is TRBV3-1 (or the pseudogene TRBV3-2); D unresolved. Germline V gene lookup returns CDR1 LGHDT and CDR2 YNNKEL (reference sequence). V shed 0 bases and J shed 5 bases, with 13 bases lying between them. CDR3 length equals 15 residues. For the CDR3, the DNA is TGTGCCAGCAGCCAAGAGGGCAGAGGTGAGGAGACCCAGTACTTC. Its protein product is CASSQEGRGEETQYF.

This clone was seen only once. This rearrangement joins TRBV25-1 to TRBJ1-4; TRBD1 might be the D (5 bases). V was shortened by 5 bases and J by 8 bases, with 21 bases between the two germline ends. This CDR3 is built from 16 residues. From germline, CDR1 is MGHDK and CDR2 SYGVNS. The CDR3 region is CASSPPQGEYEEKLFF. In nucleotides, the CDR3 is TGTGCCAGCAGTCCTCCTCAGGGCGAATATGAGGAAAAACTGTTTTTT.

The rearrangement uses TRBV7-2 and TRBJ2-1; D is perhaps TRBD2 (5 bases). Per germline, CDR1 SGHTA and CDR2 FQGNSA. CDR3 length: 16 residues. V lost 5 bases and J 0 bases, leaving 14 bases between the germline ends. The CDR3 region is CASSPLGSSSYNEQFF. The CDR3 DNA reads as TGTGCCAGCAGCCCACTAGGCTCCAGCTCCTACAATGAGCAGTTCTTC.

This clone has ten or more counts. V is TRBV4-1 and J is TRBJ2-5; 10 bases line up with TRBD2. The length of the CDR3 is 17 residues. Looked up from germline, CDR1 is MGHRA and CDR2 is YSYEKL. V trimming: 3 bases; J trimming: 4 bases; junction bases outside the gene matches: 11. The CDR3, as DNA: TGCGCCAGCAGCCAGAGGAGCGGGACTAGCGTAACAGAGACCCAGTACTTC. Translated, it gives CASSQRSGTSVTETQYF.

The V and J genes are TRBV11-2 and TRBJ2-6, with D possibly matching TRBD1 (6 bases). CDR1 is SGHAT, CDR2 FQNNGV, per germline. V lost 0 bases to trimming and J lost 5 bases, with 17 bases between them. CDR3 length: 18 residues. The CDR3 coding sequence is TGTGCCAGCAGCTTAGACGCACAGGGAGCCGCCTGGGCCAACGTCCTGACTTTC. This codes for CASSLDAQGAAWANVLTF.

The J gene is TRBJ1-2, the V gene TRBV28; 7 bases map to TRBD1. The CDR3 totals 15 residues. Trimming cost V 5 bases and J 4 bases; bases outside gene matches: 10. In germline, CDR1 is MDHEN, CDR2 SYDVKM. CDR3 nucleotides: TGTGCCAGCAGTCCCCAGGGGGTGGTGGGCTATGGCTACACCTTC. Its protein is CASSPQGVVGYGYTF.